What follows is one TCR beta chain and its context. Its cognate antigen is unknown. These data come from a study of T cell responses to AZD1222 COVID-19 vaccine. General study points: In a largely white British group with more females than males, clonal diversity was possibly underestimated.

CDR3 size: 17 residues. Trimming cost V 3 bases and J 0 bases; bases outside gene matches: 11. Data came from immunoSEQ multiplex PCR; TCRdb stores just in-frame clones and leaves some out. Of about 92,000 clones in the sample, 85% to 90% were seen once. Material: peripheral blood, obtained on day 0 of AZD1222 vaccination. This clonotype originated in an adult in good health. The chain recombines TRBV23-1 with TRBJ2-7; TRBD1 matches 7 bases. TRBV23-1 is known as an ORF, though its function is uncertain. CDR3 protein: CASSHSLRQGSSYEQYF. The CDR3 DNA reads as TGCGCCAGCAGTCATAGCCTCCGACAGGGTAGCTCCTACGAGCAGTACTTC.